The T cell receptor (beta chain) under discussion was sequenced for a study of T cell responses to AZD1222 COVID-19 vaccine (dated by TCRdb to about 2021). In the study overall: AZD1222 recipients with second doses at about 4 weeks or about 12 weeks were pooled, because spike-specific TCR depth and breadth did not differ between schedules. A total of about 230 trial participants underwent TCR sequencing, of whom about 210 received two doses of AZD1222 and some 26 received two doses of the MenACWY control vaccine. Trial participants were enrolled into age subgroups of 18-55, 56-69 and 70-plus years, which contained about 150, 28 and 57 TCR-sequenced participants, respectively.

The V and J ends are trimmed by 4 bases and 5 bases, leaving 12 bases between them. CDR1 SEHNR and CDR2 FQNEAQ are derived from the germline V gene (reference sequence). The cysteine opens and the phenylalanine closes a CDR3 of 14 amino acids. Of the read, only the CDR3 DNA is kept; its 42 bases are in frame from base 1. According to the study, the label for this sample's time point signals: baseline before first vaccination. Vaccinee samples came from UK trials COV001 and COV002, including a single-blind randomized controlled phase 2/3 trial of AZD1222 (ChAdOx1 nCoV-19) in healthy adults. For TCRbeta chain sequencing, PBMC samples were collected from trial participants at day 0 and at day 28 after the second dose. The CDR3 regions of human TCRbeta chains were analyzed by immunosequencing. The authors' analysis ran thus. Repertoire TCRs were matched against a reference library of SARS-CoV-2-specific TCRs generated with the MIRA antigen-specificity platform. Breadth was defined as the fraction of unique TCRs that were SARS-CoV-2-associated. Depth was defined as the fraction of total T cells that were SARS-CoV-2-associated. Using the MIRA data, each spike-specific TCR was assigned both to the spike region to which the TCR was reactive and to a CD4 or CD8 class. Log10-transformed breadth and depth values were compared by one-way ANOVA with Sidak's multiple comparisons tests. Held by TCRdb, this immuneACCESS table contains in-frame sequences only and omits some clones. Under half of the omission traces to an unresolved V gene where checked; the cause of the rest is unknown. V and J calls and clone size are given by that table; D and trimming were obtained from the DNA. This sample is represented by 120,000 or so clones; about 90% of them were singletons. The ten largest clones take up 5.4% of the sample.

On this clone itself: This receptor's antigen is unknown. Base quality data are lacking; no much larger clone is found one base away.

Results and caveats for the whole study, not just this receptor: Conclusions about previously exposed vaccinees were limited because only 6 or 7 AZD1222 recipients were SARS-CoV-2 seropositive at baseline. CD4 TCRs associated with the vaccine covered the entire spike protein, and the dominant responses were in regions 160-218 and 743-854. Most participants were white British and females outnumbered males, and the authors suggested that clonal diversity may have been underestimated. The 56-69-year group was small, and its depth increase did not reach significance, likely because of low power. Spike-specific TCR breadth and depth rose significantly after two AZD1222 doses compared with day 0 and with MenACWY recipients. Reportedly, close to half of the unique spike-specific TCRs recognized epitopes lying outside the regions that are mutated in the B.1.351 and B.1.1.7 variants. Because no samples from the day 14 peak response were available, repertoires could be characterized only after the peak T cell response.

The TCR was taken from an adult in good health. The chain joins TRBV7-9 to TRBJ1-5; a weak D assignment points to TRBD1 (6 bases agree). The material was peripheral blood, obtained on day 0 of AZD1222 vaccination. The CDR3 reads as follows: CASSYDRFDQPQHF. At the DNA level, the sequence is TGTGCCAGCAGCTACGACAGGTTTGATCAGCCCCAGCATTTT.